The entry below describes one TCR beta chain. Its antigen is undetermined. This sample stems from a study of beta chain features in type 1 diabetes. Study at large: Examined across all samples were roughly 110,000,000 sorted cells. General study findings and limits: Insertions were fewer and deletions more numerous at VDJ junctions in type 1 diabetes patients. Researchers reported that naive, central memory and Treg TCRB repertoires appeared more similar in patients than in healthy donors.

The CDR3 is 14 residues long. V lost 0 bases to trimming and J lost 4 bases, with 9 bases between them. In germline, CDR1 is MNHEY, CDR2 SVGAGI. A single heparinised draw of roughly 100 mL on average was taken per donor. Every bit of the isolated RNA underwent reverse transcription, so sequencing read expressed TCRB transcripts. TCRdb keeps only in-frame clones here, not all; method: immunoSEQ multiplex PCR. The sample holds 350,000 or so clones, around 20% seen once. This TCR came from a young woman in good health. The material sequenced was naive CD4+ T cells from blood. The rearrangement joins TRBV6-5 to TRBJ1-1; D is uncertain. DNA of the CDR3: TGTGCCAGCAGTTACTCGATCCGAGGCACTGAAGCTTTCTTT. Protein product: CASSYSIRGTEAFF.